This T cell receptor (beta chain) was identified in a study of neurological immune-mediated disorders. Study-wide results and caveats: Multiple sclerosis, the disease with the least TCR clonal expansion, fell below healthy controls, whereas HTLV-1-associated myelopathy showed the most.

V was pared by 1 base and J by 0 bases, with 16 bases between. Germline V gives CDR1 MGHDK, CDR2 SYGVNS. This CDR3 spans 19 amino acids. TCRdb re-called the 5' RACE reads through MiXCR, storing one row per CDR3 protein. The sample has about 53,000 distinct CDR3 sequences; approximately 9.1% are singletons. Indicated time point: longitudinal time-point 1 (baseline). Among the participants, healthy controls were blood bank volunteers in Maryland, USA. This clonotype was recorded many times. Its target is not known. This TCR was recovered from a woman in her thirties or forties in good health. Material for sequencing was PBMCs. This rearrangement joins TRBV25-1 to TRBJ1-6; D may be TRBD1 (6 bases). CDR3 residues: CASSESPGALGSYNSPLHF. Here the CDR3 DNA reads TGTGCCAGCAGTGAATCACCAGGGGCCCTCGGCTCCTATAATTCACCCCTCCACTTT.